What follows describes a single T cell receptor (beta chain). This sample is part of a study of blood T cell repertoires in COVID-19. Study summary: Material from acute and convalescent COVID-19 was sourced from the United States, Italy and Spain. T cells, B-cell-depleted T cells, or PBMCs provided the cDNA or gDNA that served as material.

Methods used by the authors: Estimates of nucleated cell counts were drawn from the amplification of reference gene primers. The protocol was immunoSEQ multiplex PCR, while the TCRdb copy is restricted to in-frame clones and leaves out a portion. The V and J calls and clone size come from that table; D and trimming were worked out from the DNA. In the table there are 100,000 or so clones, approximately 89% of which are singletons. CDR3 length: 14 amino acids. The V gene's germline CDR1 is MNHNY and CDR2 SVGAGI (reference sequence). The J segment lost 3 bases and the V segment lost 8 bases, leaving 5 bases of the junction unmatched.

The chain couples TRBV6-6 to TRBJ1-5, with 9 bases identical to TRBD1. The sequencing input was peripheral blood. This TCR was sampled from a woman younger than 45 with acute or convalescent COVID-19. The CDR3 sequence is CASQTGGANQPQHF. DNA of the CDR3: TGTGCCAGCCAGACAGGGGGGGCCAATCAGCCCCAGCATTTT.